This passage covers 8 T cell receptor beta chains from one sample sequenced in a study of blood T cell repertoires in COVID-19 (dated by TCRdb to about 2020). The method was the immunoSEQ multiplex PCR assay. TCRdb took this table from immuneACCESS and kept in-frame rearrangements with V and J called. Such tables lack part of the clones; where checked against another copy, unresolved V genes explain under half of the gap, and the rest is unexplained. A total of approximately 300,000 clones appear in this sample, around 90% of them only once. The ten largest clones capture 6.5% to 8% of the sample. The specimen sequenced was peripheral blood. All receptors come from a woman aged 25 to 39 with COVID-19, enrolled during active disease.

J is TRBJ2-3 and V is TRBV19; 8 nucleotides match TRBD1. CDR3 length: 15 amino acids. After removal of 4 bases from V and 3 bases from J, the junction contained 6 bases not matched to a gene. Germline V gene sequence: CDR1 LNHDA, CDR2 SQIVND (reference sequence). This CDR3 reads CASSTGQGGTDTQYF. CDR3 nucleotides: TGTGCCAGTAGTACCGGACAGGGCGGAACAGATACGCAGTATTTT.

The chain couples TRBV11-2 to TRBJ2-3; possibly TRBD2 for D (7 bases). Germline-derived CDR1 and CDR2 are SGHAT and FQNNGV. This CDR3 spans 15 amino acids. V was clipped by 6 bases and J by 2 bases, with 15 bases between them. The CDR3 region has the DNA TGTGCCAGCAGGGGGGGCGGGGGATACACAGATACGCAGTATTTT. Protein: CASRGGGGYTDTQYF.

This chain uses TRBV28 with TRBJ1-2, with a tentative D call TRBD1 (5 bases). Trimming took 2 bases from V and 4 from J, leaving 8 bases between them. CDR1 is MDHEN and CDR2 is SYDVKM in the germline V gene. This CDR3 region has 13 residues. The CDR3 spells CASSLAGRYGYTF. The CDR3 DNA reads TGTGCCAGCAGTTTAGCGGGACGCTATGGCTACACCTTC.

This sequence joins TRBV9 and TRBJ2-6; D ambiguous. The CDR3 is 17 amino acids. Germline CDR1 reads SGDLS; CDR2 reads YYNGEE. Trimming took off 2 bases at V and 0 bases at J, with 12 bases between the two ends. The CDR3 coding sequence is TGTGCCAGCAGCGTCTCCCCCATTAGCTCTGGGGCCAACGTCCTGACTTTC. Its translation is CASSVSPISSGANVLTF.

The chain links TRBV2 to TRBJ1-2; D unresolved. This CDR3 comprises 13 residues. CDR1 and CDR2 from the germline V gene are SNHLY and FYNNEI. With 6 bases removed from V and 1 base from J, the gap between germline ends came to 9 bases. For the CDR3, the DNA is TGTGCCAGCAGGGGAGACTTTAACTATGGCTACACCTTC. Encoded protein: CASRGDFNYGYTF.

This clone appeared once. The chain has TRBV3-1 (or the pseudogene TRBV3-2) and TRBJ1-1; D gene ambiguous. V was shortened by 0 bases and J by 1 base, with 6 bases between the two germline ends. Germline assignment: CDR1 LGHDT and CDR2 YNNKEL (reference sequence). The CDR3 is made up of 14 amino acids. The CDR3 loop is CASSQDRGNTEAFF. Written as DNA, the CDR3 is TGTGCCAGCAGCCAAGATCGGGGGAACACTGAAGCTTTCTTT.

The V gene is TRBV29-1, the J gene TRBJ2-2, with TRBD1 matching over 9 bases. The CDR3 consists of 16 residues. Germline loops: CDR1 SQVTM, CDR2 ANQGSEA. V lost 0 bases, J lost 5 bases, and 7 bases stayed unmatched. CDR3 sequence reads: CSVEEWGQGGTGELFF. The CDR3 nucleotides read TGCAGCGTTGAAGAGTGGGGACAGGGTGGGACCGGGGAGCTGTTTTTT.

The rearrangement uses TRBV28 and TRBJ1-2; the match to TRBD1 covers 8 bases. This CDR3 region has 12 residues. With 10 bases clipped from V and 6 bases from J, the junction kept 7 bases outside the gene matches. In germline, CDR1 is MDHEN, CDR2 SYDVKM. The CDR3 here is CATQDRADGYTF. The CDR3 DNA sequence: TGTGCCACCCAGGACAGGGCGGATGGCTACACCTTC.